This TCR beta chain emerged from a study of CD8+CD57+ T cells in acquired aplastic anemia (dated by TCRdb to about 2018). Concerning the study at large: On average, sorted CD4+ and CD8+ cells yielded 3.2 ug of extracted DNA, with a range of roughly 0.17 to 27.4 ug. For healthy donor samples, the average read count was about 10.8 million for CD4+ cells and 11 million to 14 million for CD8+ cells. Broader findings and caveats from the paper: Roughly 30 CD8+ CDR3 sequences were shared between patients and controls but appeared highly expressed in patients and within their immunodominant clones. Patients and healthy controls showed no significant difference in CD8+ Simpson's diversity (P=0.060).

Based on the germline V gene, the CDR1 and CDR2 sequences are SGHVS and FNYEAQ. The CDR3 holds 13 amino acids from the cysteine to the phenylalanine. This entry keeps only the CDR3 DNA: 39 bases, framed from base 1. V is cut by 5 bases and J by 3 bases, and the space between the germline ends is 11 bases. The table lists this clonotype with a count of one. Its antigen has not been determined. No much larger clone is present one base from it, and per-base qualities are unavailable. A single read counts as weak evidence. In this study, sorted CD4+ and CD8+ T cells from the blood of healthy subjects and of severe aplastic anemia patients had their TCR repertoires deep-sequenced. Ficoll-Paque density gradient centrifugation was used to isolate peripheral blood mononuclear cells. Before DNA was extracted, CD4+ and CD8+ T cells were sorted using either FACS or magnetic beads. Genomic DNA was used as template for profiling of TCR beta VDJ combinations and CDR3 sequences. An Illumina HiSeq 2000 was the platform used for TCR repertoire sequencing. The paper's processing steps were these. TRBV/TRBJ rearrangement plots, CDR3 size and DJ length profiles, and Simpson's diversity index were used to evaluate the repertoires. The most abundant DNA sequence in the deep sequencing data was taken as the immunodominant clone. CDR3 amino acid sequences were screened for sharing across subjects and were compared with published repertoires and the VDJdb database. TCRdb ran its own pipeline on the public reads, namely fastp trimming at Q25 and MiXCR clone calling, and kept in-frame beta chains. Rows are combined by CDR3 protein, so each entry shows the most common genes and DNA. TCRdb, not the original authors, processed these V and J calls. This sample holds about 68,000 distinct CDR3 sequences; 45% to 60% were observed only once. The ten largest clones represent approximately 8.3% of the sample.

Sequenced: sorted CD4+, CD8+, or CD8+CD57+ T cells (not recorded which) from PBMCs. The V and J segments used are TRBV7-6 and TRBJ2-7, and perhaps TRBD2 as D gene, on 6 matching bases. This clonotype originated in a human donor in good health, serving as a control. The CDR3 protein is CASSREPHYEQYF. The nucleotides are TGTGCCAGCAGCCGGGAGCCTCACTACGAGCAGTACTTC.